These 20 T cell receptor beta chains were all obtained from the same sample, sequenced in a study of T cells in Graves' hyperthyroidism and ophthalmopathy. TCR beta CDR3 region amplification was performed from RNA transcripts. In the first-round RT-PCR of the TCR CDR3, the HTBI primer set was used. One entry per CDR3 protein results from TCRdb running MiXCR on the multiplex PCR reads. The sample lists approximately 600,000 distinct CDR3 sequences, approximately 14% occurring once. The sample taken for sequencing was blood. These TCRs come from a woman aged 25 to 39 with Graves' hyperthyroidism that later progressed to Graves' ophthalmopathy.

This clonotype appeared a few times. The chain couples TRBV7-2 to TRBJ1-5, with D perhaps TRBD1 (6 bases). The V gene lost 4 bases and the J gene lost 8 bases, with 18 bases spanning the gap. Germline lookup yields CDR1 SGHTA and CDR2 FQGNSA. CDR3 length: 15 residues. Here the CDR3 reads CASSSSGTPYEPQHF. CDR3 coding DNA: TGTGCCAGCAGCTCTTCCGGGACACCATATGAGCCCCAGCATTTT. Supplemented by reference TRBV7-2 and TRBJ1-5, the full variable domain reads GAGVSQSPSNKVTEKGKDVELRCDPISGHTALYWYRQSLGQGLEFLIYFQGNSAPDKSGLPSDRFSAERTGGSVSTLTIQRTQQEDSAVYLCASSSSGTPYEPQHFGDGTRLSIL.

V usage is TRBV2 and J usage is TRBJ2-7, with D unclear. CDR1 and CDR2 from the germline V gene are SNHLY and FYNNEI. The V end lost 8 bases, the J end lost 3 bases, and 17 bases lay between the germline ends. The CDR3 spans 14 residues. CDR3: CASFSPSDNYEQYF. The CDR3 coding sequence is TGTGCCAGCTTTTCTCCAAGCGACAACTACGAGCAGTACTTC.

This clonotype occurred many times. This sequence joins TRBV18 and TRBJ1-1; no firm D call. There are 14 residues in the CDR3. Germline CDR1 KGHSH, CDR2 LQKENI. Trimming shortened V by 3 bases and J by 6 bases, and 14 bases separated the two germline ends. The CDR3 DNA is TGTGCCAGCTCACCCAATGAAGATGGGGCTGAAGCTTTCTTT. Protein: CASSPNEDGAEAFF.

The table lists this clonotype with a few counts. The chain recombines TRBV20-1 with TRBJ2-6; no definite D call. From germline, CDR1 is DFQATT and CDR2 SNEGSKA (reference sequence). This CDR3 has 17 residues. Trimming pared 6 bases from V and 0 bases from J, leaving 18 bases between. The CDR3 loop reads CSATRAGFISGANVLTF. Here the CDR3 DNA reads TGCAGTGCCACTCGGGCAGGTTTCATCTCTGGGGCCAACGTCCTGACTTTC.

On this clonotype itself: This could be a read error, since a much larger clone is one nucleotide away. The J gene is TRBJ2-1, the V gene TRBV28; TRBD2 might be the D (6 bases). Germline assignment: CDR1 MDHEN and CDR2 SYDVKM. Trimming stripped 1 base from V and 12 bases from J, with 13 bases between. The CDR3 sequence is 13 residues long. The CDR3 protein is CASSLSRLGGQFF. CDR3 DNA: TGTGCCAGCAGTTTATCCAGGTTGGGGGGGCAGTTCTTC.

Ten or more counts support this clonotype. This sequence joins TRBV20-1 and TRBJ2-3, with D perhaps matching TRBD2 (6 bases). V was shortened by 0 bases and J by 3 bases, with 19 bases between the two germline ends. Germline CDR1 is DFQATT and CDR2 is SNEGSKA (reference sequence). CDR3 length: 17 amino acids. The CDR3 is CSARDPLTRGGTDTQYF. The CDR3 DNA is TGCAGTGCTAGAGATCCCCTGACTAGAGGTGGGACAGATACGCAGTATTTT.

V usage is TRBV30 and J usage is TRBJ1-2; 10 nucleotides agree with TRBD1. The CDR3 consists of 14 residues. J lost 5 bases, V lost 4 bases, and 7 bases had no gene match. CDR1 GTSNPN and CDR2 SVGIG come from the germline V gene (reference sequence). For the CDR3, the DNA is TGTGCCTGGACCCGGGACAGGGGAATATATGGCTACACCTTC. It specifies CAWTRDRGIYGYTF.

This clonotype showed up many times. V usage is TRBV25-1 and J usage is TRBJ1-1, with TRBD1 matching 10 bases. Germline V gene data show CDR1 as MGHDK and CDR2 as SYGVNS. The CDR3 runs to 17 residues. V shed 3 bases, J shed 5 bases, and the junction held 12 bases outside the gene matches. CDR3 in DNA: TGTGCCAGCAGTGAGCCAAGTGGGGACAGGGGAGGGACTGAAGCTTTCTTT. This gives the protein CASSEPSGDRGGTEAFF.

This clonotype was detected ten times or more. V usage is TRBV12-3 or TRBV12-4 and J usage is TRBJ2-2, with D uncertain. The CDR3 totals 16 residues. V lost 4 bases and J 1 base, leaving 13 bases between the germline ends. The CDR3 here is CASSWRRTVNTGELFF. The CDR3 DNA reads TGTGCCAGCAGTTGGAGACGTACTGTGAACACCGGGGAGCTGTTTTTT.

Ten or more counts support this clonotype. The chain uses TRBV27 and TRBJ2-7; 9 bases are shared with TRBD2. The germline gives CDR1 MNHEY, CDR2 SMNVEV (reference sequence). The V segment lost 7 bases and the J segment 7 bases; nucleotides outside the gene matches: 2. The CDR3 sequence is 11 residues long. The DNA for the CDR3 is TGTGCCAGCATAGCGGGAGATGAGCAGTACTTC. Protein sequence: CASIAGDEQYF.

The rearrangement links TRBV10-3 to TRBJ2-1; D is perhaps TRBD1 (5 bases). The germline CDR1 and CDR2 sequences are ENHRY and SYGVKD. The ends were cut back, 4 bases at V and 5 bases at J, with 18 bases in the middle. This CDR3 has 16 amino acids. In DNA, the CDR3 is TGTGCCATCAGTGCAATCGGTCAGGGTTACGACAATGAGCAGTTCTTC. It encodes CAISAIGQGYDNEQFF.

This clonotype was recorded many times. The chain has TRBV3-1 and TRBJ2-1; D perhaps matches TRBD2 (7 bases). Germline loops: CDR1 LGHDT, CDR2 YNNKEL (reference sequence). Trimming shortened V by 0 bases and J by 9 bases, and 18 bases separated the two germline ends. This CDR3 region has 16 residues. The CDR3 DNA reads TGTGCCAGCAGCCAAGACGGGGGCGGGAGAAAGGTTGAGCAGTTCTTC. Translating it yields CASSQDGGGRKVEQFF.

This clonotype was observed at least ten times. The chain employs TRBV12-3 or TRBV12-4 and TRBJ1-2; D gene uncertain. The CDR3 covers 14 residues. The V end was cut by 3 bases, the J end by 0 bases, with 8 bases between. CDR3 bases: TGTGCCAGCAGTTTTGAGGTAGCTAACTATGGCTACACCTTC. Its protein is CASSFEVANYGYTF.

The V gene is TRBV20-1, the J gene TRBJ1-5; 7 bases are shared with TRBD1. The CDR3 is made up of 12 amino acids. The V gene end was trimmed by 2 bases and the J gene end by 9 bases; junction bases not matched to a gene: 4. Looked up from germline, CDR1 is DFQATT and CDR2 is SNEGSKA (reference sequence). Here the CDR3 reads CSARNQGGPQHF. The CDR3 nucleotides are TGCAGTGCTAGAAATCAGGGGGGGCCCCAGCATTTT.

This clonotype was recorded many times. The rearrangement joins TRBV6-2 or TRBV6-3 to TRBJ2-7; D is unresolved. The germline CDR1 and CDR2 sequences are MNHEY and SVGEGT. CDR3 length: 14 residues. Deletions cut 0 bases from V and 6 bases from J, with 12 bases between. CDR3 loop: CASSYSSAEGEQYF. The DNA for the CDR3 is TGTGCCAGCAGTTACTCGTCGGCGGAAGGCGAGCAGTACTTC.

This clonotype occurred a few times. The V and J genes are TRBV28 and TRBJ1-2, with D possibly being TRBD1 (5 bases). CDR3 length: 15 residues. Germline CDR1 is MDHEN and CDR2 is SYDVKM. V lost 1 base and J 7 bases, leaving 16 bases between the germline ends. This chain's CDR3 is CASSLFPGWGGGYTF. The CDR3 DNA sequence: TGTGCCAGCAGTTTATTCCCCGGGTGGGGGGGTGGCTACACCTTC.

This clonotype was observed at least ten times. This rearrangement joins TRBV12-3 or TRBV12-4 to TRBJ1-5; D possibly corresponds to TRBD1 (6 bases). Deletions cut 6 bases from V and 5 bases from J, with 11 bases between. The CDR3 consists of 13 residues. The CDR3 loop is CASRGDIYQPQHF. CDR3 DNA: TGTGCCAGCAGGGGGGACATTTATCAGCCCCAGCATTTT.

In DNA, the CDR3 is TGTGCCAGTAGCCCTTCGAGCGGGAGGGGTCAGGGGCAGTACTTC. Protein product: CASSPSSGRGQGQYF. The J gene is TRBJ2-7, the V gene TRBV12-3 or TRBV12-4, with 10 bases lining up with TRBD2. The CDR3 extends over 15 amino acids. V gave up 9 bases and J gave up 9 bases; unmatched junction bases: 17.

This clonotype was counted between two and nine times. The V gene is TRBV30, the J gene TRBJ1-4; 8 bases map to TRBD1. This CDR3 region has 13 residues. V lost 8 bases, J lost 5 bases, and 7 bases stayed unmatched. The germline CDR1 and CDR2 sequences are GTSNPN and SVGIG (reference sequence). DNA of the CDR3: TGTGCCCACCAGGGACAGGCAAATGAAAAACTGTTTTTT. It specifies CAHQGQANEKLFF.

This clonotype was observed a handful of times. The rearrangement links TRBV4-3 to TRBJ2-1; D unresolved. Trimming pared 4 bases from V and 0 bases from J, leaving 10 bases between. This CDR3 is built from 15 residues. Germline assignment: CDR1 LGHNA and CDR2 YSLEER. This CDR3 reads CASSPNRGSYNEQFF. In DNA, the CDR3 is TGCGCCAGCAGCCCGAACAGAGGCTCCTACAATGAGCAGTTCTTC.